This T cell receptor beta chain was captured by sequencing in a study of siplizumab effects on memory and regulatory T cells. Overall study context: Paired mixed lymphocyte reaction conditions consisted of siplizumab at roughly 1 ug/mL or no drug.

Profiled with immunoSEQ multiplex PCR; TCRdb holds only in-frame clones, not every one. Of fewer than 20,000 clones in the sample, around half were seen once. Only one count was recorded for this clone. Its target is not known. Findings and limits, study-wide: In siplizumab cultures, the suppressive function of proliferating Tregs remained unconfirmed.

The germline CDR1 and CDR2 sequences are SGHAT and FQNNGV. The CDR3 has 15 residues. V trimming: 0 bases; J trimming: 3 bases; junction bases outside the gene matches: 3. Coculture of the mixed lymphocyte reaction cells took place at 37 degrees C and lasted 6 days. This receptor was taken from a human donor in good health; the cells came from an allogeneic mixed lymphocyte reaction. The V gene is TRBV11-2, the J gene TRBJ1-2, with 8 positions matching TRBD1. Sequencing was done on a sample of CFSE-low (dividing) CD4+ T cells sorted from an allogeneic mixed lymphocyte reaction. Here the CDR3 reads CASSLEGQGYYGYTF. DNA for the CDR3: TGTGCCAGCAGCTTAGAAGGACAGGGATACTATGGCTACACCTTC.